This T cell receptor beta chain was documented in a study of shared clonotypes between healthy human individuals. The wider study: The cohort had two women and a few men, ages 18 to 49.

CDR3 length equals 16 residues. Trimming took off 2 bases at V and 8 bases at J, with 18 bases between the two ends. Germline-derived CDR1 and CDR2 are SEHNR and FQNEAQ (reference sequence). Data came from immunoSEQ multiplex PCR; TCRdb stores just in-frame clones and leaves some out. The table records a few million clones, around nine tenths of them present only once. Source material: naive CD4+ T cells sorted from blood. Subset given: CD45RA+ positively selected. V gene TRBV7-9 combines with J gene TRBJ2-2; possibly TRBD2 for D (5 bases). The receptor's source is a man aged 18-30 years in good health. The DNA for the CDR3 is TGTGCCAGCAGCTTAAGAGGGCTAATCCCGGCGGGGGAGCTGTTTTTT. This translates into CASSLRGLIPAGELFF.